A single T cell receptor (beta chain) is shown here with its context. Time point: baseline pretreatment blood. Regarding treatment: 15 Gy SBRT to primary tumor, nephrectomy 4 weeks later. Radiation-treated patients gave blood at baseline, week 2 and week 4. The entry originates in a study of radiation and T cells in renal cell carcinoma. Assay used: immunoSEQ multiplex PCR; TCRdb lists only in-frame clones, some missing. This sample has approximately 94,000 clones, with 65% to 85% found just once. The V gene's germline CDR1 is SGHRS and CDR2 YFSETQ. The CDR3 runs to 16 residues. With V trimmed by 4 bases and J by 4 bases, 5 bases remained unmatched.

The TCR sequence derives from a man in his 60s with renal cell carcinoma. The sample here was blood, taken from a patient whose treatment included radiotherapy and nephrectomy. V usage is TRBV5-1 and J usage is TRBJ2-3, with 14 bases that match TRBD2. The CDR3 DNA is TGCGCCAGCAGCAGGGGACTAGCGGGAGAGGCAGATACGCAGTATTTT. It codes for CASSRGLAGEADTQYF.